The clone carrying this TCR beta chain showed up many times. This record comes from a study of patients and donors after allogeneic stem cell transplantation. The CDR3 spans 16 residues. Unmatched junction bases numbered 2, after V lost 0 bases and J lost 4 bases. TCRdb reprocessed the RT-PCR reads via MiXCR and lists one record per CDR3 protein. The data contain 70,000 to 100,000 distinct CDR3 sequences, about 5% of them seen just once; the ten biggest clones take up less than 3%. The clonotype originates from a human donor who was either an allogeneic HSCT recipient or a stem cell or donor lymphocyte infusion donor (not recorded which). It is not recorded whose cells these are; they may come from a transplant donor. J is TRBJ1-5 and V is TRBV23-1; 11 positions match TRBD1. TRBV23-1 is assigned to the ORF class and has an uncertain function. Source material: blood, either unsorted or a sorted T cell fraction (not recorded which). The CDR3 reads CASSQSGTGGNQPQHF. CDR3 nucleotide sequence: TGCGCCAGCAGTCAATCGGGGACAGGGGGGAATCAGCCCCAGCATTTT.